The source of this T cell receptor (beta chain) is a study of T cells in Graves' hyperthyroidism and ophthalmopathy. Patients aged 18 to 65 had newly diagnosed hyperthyroidism of under 2 months' duration. Regarding this clonotype: It may be a read error: a sequence one base away is much more abundant.

Researchers amplified the TCR beta CDR3 regions from RNA transcripts. The HTBI primer set drove a first-round RT-PCR of the TCR CDR3. From the multiplex PCR reads, TCRdb called clonotypes with MiXCR, one entry per CDR3 protein. The sample has approximately 560,000 distinct CDR3 sequences; approximately 15% are singletons. The CDR3 runs to 14 residues. CDR1 SGDLS and CDR2 YYNGEE come from the germline V gene. The clonotype was recovered from a woman aged 25 to 39 with Graves' hyperthyroidism. The rearrangement uses TRBV9 and TRBJ2-3; perhaps TRBD1 as D (5 bases). Sequenced input: blood. Here the CDR3 DNA reads TGTGCCAGCAGCGTAATGGCGAGCACAGGTACGCAGTATTTT. Its protein product is CASSVMASTGTQYF.